This record concerns one TCR beta chain sequence. The target antigen is unknown. The data belong to a study of shared clonotypes between healthy human individuals. The study's findings and limits: Memory subsets generally showed lower estimated richness than naive subsets. In a handful of donors, approximately 5% of naive CD4 clonotypes appeared in common.

Measured with immunoSEQ multiplex PCR; TCRdb has only the in-frame clones, and not every one. The sample consists of 2 million to 2.5 million clones, roughly 93% of them appearing once. The origin of this receptor is a man aged 18 to 30 in good health. Some clones in this sample may be carry-over from other donors' samples. The specimen sequenced was naive CD4+ T cells from PBMCs. The subset is: CD45RA+ positively selected.

CDR3 residues: CASSLLAGAGDTQYF. The CDR3 bases are TGTGCCAGCAGCTTACTAGCGGGAGCCGGGGATACGCAGTATTTT. The rearrangement uses TRBV6-1 and TRBJ2-3; 11 bases fit TRBD2. J gave up 6 bases and V 6 bases, and 8 bases lay outside the gene matches. This CDR3 has 15 amino acids. Germline CDR1 and CDR2: MNHNS and SASEGT.